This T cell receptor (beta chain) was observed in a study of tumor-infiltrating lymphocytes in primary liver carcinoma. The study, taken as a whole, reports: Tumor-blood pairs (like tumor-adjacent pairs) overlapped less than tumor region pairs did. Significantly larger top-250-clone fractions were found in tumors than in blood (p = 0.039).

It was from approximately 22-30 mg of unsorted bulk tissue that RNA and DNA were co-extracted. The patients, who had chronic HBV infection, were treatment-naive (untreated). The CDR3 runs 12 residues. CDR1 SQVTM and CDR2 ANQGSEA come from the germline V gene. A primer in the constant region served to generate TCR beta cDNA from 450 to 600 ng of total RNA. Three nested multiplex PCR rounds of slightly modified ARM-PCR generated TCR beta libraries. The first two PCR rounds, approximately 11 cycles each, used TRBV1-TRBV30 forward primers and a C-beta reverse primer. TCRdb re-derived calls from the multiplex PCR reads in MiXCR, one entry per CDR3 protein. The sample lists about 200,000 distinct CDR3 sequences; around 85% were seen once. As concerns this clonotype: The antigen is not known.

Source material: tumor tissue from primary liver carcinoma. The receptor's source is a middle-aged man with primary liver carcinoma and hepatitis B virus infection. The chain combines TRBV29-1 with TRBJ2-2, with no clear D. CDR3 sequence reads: CRGTLGSEELFF. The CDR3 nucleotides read TGCAGAGGTACTCTGGGGTCCGAGGAGCTGTTTTTT.